This T cell receptor beta chain emerged from a study of blood T cell repertoires in COVID-19. As for the study in general: PBMCs, B-cell-depleted T cells, or T cells provided the cDNA or gDNA that made up the material.

This clone came up a few times. Under the authors' procedure: Estimated nucleated cell counts came from reference gene primer amplification. The protocol was immunoSEQ multiplex PCR, while the TCRdb copy is restricted to in-frame clones and leaves out a portion. V, J and clone size reflect that table, while D and trimming were determined from the DNA. Of 60,000 to 75,000 clones listed, roughly two thirds are singletons. The CDR3 extends over 16 amino acids. V was pared by 5 bases and J by 7 bases, with 14 bases of the junction left unmatched. The V gene's germline CDR1 is SGHVS and CDR2 FNYEAQ. Everyone who took part was roughly 18 to 89 years old, and they came from about 25 US areas. Exposed participants encountered a COVID-19 case during the 2 weeks preceding study entry.

The chain joins TRBV7-6 to TRBJ2-5; TRBD2 aligns across 9 bases. The origin of this receptor is a woman aged 55 to 70 who had been exposed to COVID-19. The sequencing input was PBMCs or T cells enriched from blood (not recorded which). The CDR3 bases are TGTGCCAGCAGCACCCAATCGGCTAGCGGGGCTGGGACCCAGTACTTC. It specifies CASSTQSASGAGTQYF.